The rows below give T cell receptor beta chains drawn from one sample of a study of technical replicates of blood from a handful of donors. Sequencing used immunoSEQ multiplex PCR; TCRdb keeps in-frame clones, though not all of them. Found here are around 70,000 clones, approximately 95% of them singletons; the top ten hold roughly 0.26%. The sample consisted of T cells isolated from PBMCs. The receptor set was obtained from a human donor in good health. Both conserved end residues are part of each CDR3. Each record gives: V gene, clone size, J gene, D gene, CDR3 protein, CDR3 DNA. D genes are given only for firm matches. Clone size is given for some rows only: seen once, a few or many times, or a class if the clone is expanded.

V: TRBV19
size: NA
J: TRBJ2-7
D: TRBD1
CDR3: CASSIAQGQAISYEQYF
DNA: TGTGCCAGTAGTATAGCCCAGGGACAGGCGATCTCCTACGAGCAGTACTTC

V: TRBV27
size: NA
J: TRBJ2-7
D: NA
CDR3: CASSFSPKNEQYF
DNA: TGTGCCAGCAGTTTTTCCCCTAAGAACGAGCAGTACTTC

V: TRBV7-9
size: NA
J: TRBJ1-2
D: NA
CDR3: CASSLEYTGYGYTF
DNA: TGTGCCAGCAGCTTAGAATACACAGGGTATGGCTACACCTTC

V: TRBV5-1
size: NA
J: TRBJ2-6
D: NA
CDR3: CASSQQLSGANVLTF
DNA: TGCGCCAGCAGCCAACAGCTCTCTGGGGCCAACGTCCTGACTTTC

V: TRBV27
size: once
J: TRBJ1-2
D: NA
CDR3: CASSLGAGIYGYTF
DNA: TGTGCCAGCAGTTTAGGAGCAGGGATCTATGGCTACACCTTC

V: TRBV29-1
size: NA
J: TRBJ2-5
D: TRBD1
CDR3: CSVEDLRDRQETQYF
DNA: TGCAGCGTTGAAGATCTTCGGGACAGACAAGAGACCCAGTACTTC

V: TRBV29-1
size: NA
J: TRBJ2-5
D: TRBD1
CDR3: CSVAMGQISETQYF
DNA: TGCAGCGTCGCTATGGGACAGATTTCGGAGACCCAGTACTTC

V: TRBV5-4
size: NA
J: TRBJ2-3
D: NA
CDR3: CASSVDRSTDTQYF
DNA: TGTGCCAGCAGCGTGGACCGGAGCACAGATACGCAGTATTTT

V: TRBV25-1
size: NA
J: TRBJ2-6
D: NA
CDR3: CASSHHTTTSGANVLTF
DNA: TGTGCCAGCAGTCACCACACGACTACCTCTGGGGCCAACGTCCTGACTTTC

V: TRBV2
size: NA
J: TRBJ2-2
D: NA
CDR3: CASTPGLKNTGELFF
DNA: TGTGCCAGCACCCCCGGACTGAAGAACACCGGGGAGCTGTTTTTT

V: TRBV20-1
size: NA
J: TRBJ2-2
D: NA
CDR3: CSASRGGELFF
DNA: TGCAGTGCTAGCCGGGGCGGGGAGCTGTTTTTT

V: TRBV7-6
size: NA
J: TRBJ1-2
D: TRBD1
CDR3: CASSSTGGYGYTF
DNA: TGTGCCAGCAGCTCCACAGGGGGCTATGGCTACACCTTC

V: TRBV7-9
size: NA
J: TRBJ2-1
D: NA
CDR3: CASSSNSHEQFF
DNA: TGTGCCAGCAGCTCAAACTCCCATGAGCAGTTCTTC

V: TRBV29-1
size: NA
J: TRBJ2-1
D: TRBD2
CDR3: CSVSGTNSYNEQFF
DNA: TGCAGCGTCTCCGGGACTAATTCCTACAATGAGCAGTTCTTC

V: TRBV9
size: NA
J: TRBJ1-2
D: NA
CDR3: CASSGGGGNYGYTF
DNA: TGTGCCAGCAGCGGTGGTGGGGGCAACTATGGCTACACCTTC

V: TRBV6-1
size: NA
J: TRBJ1-6
D: NA
CDR3: CASSVGGNYNSPLHF
DNA: TGTGCCAGCTCGGTGGGAGGGAACTATAATTCACCCCTCCACTTT

V: TRBV7-6
size: NA
J: TRBJ1-1
D: NA
CDR3: CASRRTHSTEAFF
DNA: TGTGCCAGCAGGCGCACCCACAGCACTGAAGCTTTCTTT